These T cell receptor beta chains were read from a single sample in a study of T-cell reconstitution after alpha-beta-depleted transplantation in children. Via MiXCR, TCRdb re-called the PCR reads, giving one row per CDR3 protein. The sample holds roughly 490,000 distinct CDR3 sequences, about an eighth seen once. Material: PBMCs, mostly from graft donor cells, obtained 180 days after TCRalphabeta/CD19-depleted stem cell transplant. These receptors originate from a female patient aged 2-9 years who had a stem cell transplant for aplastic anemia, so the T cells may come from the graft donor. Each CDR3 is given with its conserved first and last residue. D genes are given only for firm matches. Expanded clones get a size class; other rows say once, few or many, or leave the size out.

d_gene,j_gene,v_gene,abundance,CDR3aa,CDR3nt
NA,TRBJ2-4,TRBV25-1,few,CASMGWGTKNIQYF,TGTGCCAGCATGGGGTGGGGGACGAAAAACATTCAGTACTTC
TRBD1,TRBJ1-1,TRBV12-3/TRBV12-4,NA,CASTSGQGRTEAFF,TGTGCCAGCACTTCCGGACAGGGGAGGACTGAAGCTTTCTTT
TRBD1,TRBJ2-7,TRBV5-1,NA,CASSLGDSVGLGEQYF,TGCGCCAGCAGCTTGGGGGACAGCGTGGGTCTGGGGGAGCAGTACTTC
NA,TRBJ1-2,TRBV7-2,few,CASSLRLSANYGYTF,TGTGCCAGCAGCTTGAGGCTTTCCGCCAACTATGGCTACACCTTC
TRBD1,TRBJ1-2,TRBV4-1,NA,CASSQDPTGYYGYTF,TGCGCCAGCAGCCAAGATCCGACAGGGTACTATGGCTACACCTTC
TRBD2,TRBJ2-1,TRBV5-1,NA,CASRPGTSGSGSYNEQFF,TGCGCCAGCAGGCCCGGGACTAGCGGGTCGGGTTCCTACAATGAGCAGTTCTTC
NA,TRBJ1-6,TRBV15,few,CATSRSWGLSSYNSPLHF,TGTGCCACCAGCAGATCTTGGGGACTCAGCTCCTATAATTCACCCCTCCACTTT
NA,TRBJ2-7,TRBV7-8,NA,CASSLAQKELALPEQYF,TGTGCCAGCAGCTTAGCGCAGAAGGAACTAGCATTGCCCGAGCAGTACTTC
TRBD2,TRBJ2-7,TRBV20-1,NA,CSARETSGTSAYEQYF,TGCAGTGCTAGAGAAACATCCGGGACTAGCGCCTACGAGCAGTACTTC
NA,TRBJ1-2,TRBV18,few,CASSYGTSYGYTF,TGTGCCAGCTCATATGGGACCTCGTATGGCTACACCTTC
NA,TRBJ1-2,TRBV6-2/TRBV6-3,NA,CASSYFTIRTGSGYTF,TGTGCCAGCAGTTACTTCACAATACGGACGGGCTCAGGTTACACCTTC
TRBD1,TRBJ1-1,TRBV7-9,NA,CASSFRGITEAFF,TGTGCCAGCAGCTTCAGGGGGATCACTGAAGCTTTCTTT
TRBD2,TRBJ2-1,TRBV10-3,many,CAISGGLAGVSYNEQFF,TGTGCCATCAGCGGGGGACTAGCGGGAGTCTCCTACAATGAGCAGTTCTTC
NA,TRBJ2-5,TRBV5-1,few,CASSSPHRGFQETQYF,TGCGCCAGCAGCTCGCCCCATAGAGGCTTCCAAGAGACCCAGTACTTC
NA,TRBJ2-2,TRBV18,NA,CASSPMTSGTGELFF,TGTGCCAGCTCACCAATGACTAGTGGCACCGGGGAGCTGTTTTTT
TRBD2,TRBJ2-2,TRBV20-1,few,CSARGLAGGLSGTGELFF,TGCAGTGCTAGAGGTCTAGCGGGAGGTTTATCGGGCACCGGGGAGCTGTTTTTT
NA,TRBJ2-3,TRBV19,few,CASGTGRVGDTQYF,TGTGCCAGTGGAACAGGGCGAGTGGGGGATACGCAGTATTTT
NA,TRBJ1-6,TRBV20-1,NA,CSAHTGNRSPLHF,TGCAGTGCCCATACAGGGAATCGTTCACCCCTCCACTTT
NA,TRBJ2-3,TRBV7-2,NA,CASSLVDLPYSTDTQYF,TGTGCCAGCAGCTTAGTGGACCTCCCTTATAGCACAGATACGCAGTATTTT
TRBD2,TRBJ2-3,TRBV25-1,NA,CAEILWREKCTDTQYF,TGTGCCGAAATCCTCTGGCGGGAGAAGTGCACAGATACGCAGTATTTT
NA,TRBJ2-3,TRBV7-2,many,CASSLGTLDTQYF,TGTGCCAGCAGCTTGGGGACCCTGGATACGCAGTATTTT
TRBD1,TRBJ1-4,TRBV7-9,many,CASSEAPRDRGEKLFF,TGTGCCAGCAGCGAAGCCCCCCGGGACAGGGGAGAAAAACTGTTTTTT
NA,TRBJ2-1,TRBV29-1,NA,CSALAQGQFF,TGCAGCGCCCTGGCACAGGGGCAGTTCTTC
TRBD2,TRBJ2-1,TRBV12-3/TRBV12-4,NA,CASSKHQGLDSWQFF,TGTGCCAGCAGTAAACACCAAGGACTAGACTCTTGGCAGTTCTTC
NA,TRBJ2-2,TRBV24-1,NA,CATSAQDPLTGELFF,TGTGCCACCAGTGCCCAGGATCCTCTCACCGGGGAGCTGTTTTTT
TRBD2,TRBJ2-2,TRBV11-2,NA,CASSLVIVQYSGRRAGELFF,TGTGCCAGCAGCTTAGTCATTGTCCAATATAGCGGGAGAAGGGCCGGGGAGCTGTTTTTT
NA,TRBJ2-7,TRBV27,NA,CASSLTGRGYEQYF,TGTGCCAGCAGTTTAACAGGGAGGGGATACGAGCAGTACTTC
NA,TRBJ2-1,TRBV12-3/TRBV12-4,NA,CASSYRTDNEQFF,TGTGCCAGCAGTTATCGGACAGACAATGAGCAGTTCTTC
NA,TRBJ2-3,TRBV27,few,CASSRGKGSQYF,TGTGCCAGCAGTCGGGGTAAAGGATCGCAGTATTTT
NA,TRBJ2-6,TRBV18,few,CASSPLRASGANVLTF,TGTGCCAGCTCACCCCTCAGGGCATCTGGGGCCAACGTCCTGACTTTC
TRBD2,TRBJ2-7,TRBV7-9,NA,CASSLRTSGTSKYF,TGTGCCAGCAGCCTCCGGACTAGCGGGACGAGTAAGTACTTC
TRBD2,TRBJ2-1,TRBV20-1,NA,CSASASGGSYNEQFF,TGCAGTGCTAGCGCTAGCGGGGGCTCCTACAATGAGCAGTTCTTC
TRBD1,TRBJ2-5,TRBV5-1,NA,CASSLVTGEETQYF,TGCGCCAGCAGCTTGGTGACAGGGGAGGAGACCCAGTACTTC
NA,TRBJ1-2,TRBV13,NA,CASSLKEMHWADYGYTF,TGTGCCAGCAGCTTAAAGGAAATGCATTGGGCAGACTATGGCTACACCTTC
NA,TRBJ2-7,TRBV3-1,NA,CASSHFSSHEQYF,TGTGCCAGCAGCCATTTTAGCTCCCACGAGCAGTACTTC
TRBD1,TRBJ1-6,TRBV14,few,CASSQEGWDRELPLHF,TGTGCCAGCAGCCAAGAAGGATGGGACAGGGAATTACCCCTCCACTTT
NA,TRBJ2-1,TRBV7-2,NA,CASSLAPIVQFF,TGTGCCAGCAGCTTAGCCCCAATAGTGCAGTTCTTC
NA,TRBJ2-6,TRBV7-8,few,CASSLRLLGSGANVLTF,TGTGCCAGCAGCCTCCGCCTCTTGGGCTCTGGGGCCAACGTCCTGACTTTC
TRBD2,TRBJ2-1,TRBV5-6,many,CASSIKREWVDEQFF,TGTGCCAGCAGCATCAAGCGGGAGTGGGTAGATGAGCAGTTCTTC
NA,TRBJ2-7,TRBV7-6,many,CASSLGYFYEQYF,TGTGCCAGCAGCTTAGGGTACTTCTACGAGCAGTACTTC
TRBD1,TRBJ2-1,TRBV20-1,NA,CSGRTGYNEQFF,TGCAGTGGGCGGACAGGGTACAATGAGCAGTTCTTC
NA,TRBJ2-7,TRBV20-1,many,CSVTRPGSYEQYF,TGCAGTGTGACCCGGCCAGGGTCCTACGAGCAGTACTTC
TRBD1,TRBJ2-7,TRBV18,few,CASSPGQARYEQYF,TGTGCCAGCTCGCCCGGACAGGCTAGGTACGAGCAGTACTTC
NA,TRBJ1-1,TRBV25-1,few,CASKETGWNTEAFF,TGTGCCAGCAAGGAGACAGGTTGGAACACTGAAGCTTTCTTT
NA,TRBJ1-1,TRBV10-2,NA,CASKTVAAEAFF,TGCGCCAGCAAGACCGTCGCAGCTGAAGCTTTCTTT
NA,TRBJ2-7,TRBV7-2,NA,CASSTRPGQGREQYF,TGTGCCAGCAGCACAAGGCCCGGGCAAGGGAGGGAGCAGTACTTC
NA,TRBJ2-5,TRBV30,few,CACNKPGTYAQYF,TGTGCCTGTAATAAGCCCGGGACCTACGCACAGTACTTC
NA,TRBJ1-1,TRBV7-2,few,CASSFSTGSEAFF,TGTGCCAGCAGCTTTTCCACAGGTTCCGAAGCTTTCTTT
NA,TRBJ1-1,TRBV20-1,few,CSAPPLGSLAFF,TGCAGTGCTCCACCGCTGGGGAGTTTGGCTTTCTTT
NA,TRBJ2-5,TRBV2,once,CANSKQGQTQYF,TGTGCCAACAGTAAACAGGGACAGACCCAGTACTTC
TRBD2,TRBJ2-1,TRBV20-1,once,CSAGLAEYNEQFF,TGCAGTGCTGGACTAGCGGAATACAATGAGCAGTTCTTC